This T cell receptor (beta chain) originates from a study of T cells in Graves' hyperthyroidism and ophthalmopathy. Across the whole study: Peripheral blood samples were taken at initial diagnosis, prior to any treatment. Findings of the study overall: Blood shared most expanded thyroid clonotypes above 0.001.

Patients showing uncontrolled infection, other autoimmune disease, pregnancy or lactation were ineligible. Amplified regions were TCR beta CDR3 sequences from RNA transcripts. First-round RT-PCR targeting the TCR CDR3 was performed with the HTBI primer set. Each CDR3 protein gets one entry after TCRdb re-called the multiplex PCR reads with MiXCR. The table lists approximately 300,000 distinct CDR3 sequences, around a sixth of them singletons. There are many counts of this clonotype. What it binds is unknown. Germline CDR1 reads SGHNT; CDR2 reads YENEEA. CDR3 length: 15 amino acids. V shed 0 bases and J shed 0 bases, with 7 bases lying between them.

This chain links TRBV11-3 with TRBJ2-3; D not resolved. The sequence came from a man between 25 and 39 years old with Graves' hyperthyroidism. Sequenced sample: blood. In DNA, the CDR3 is TGTGCCAGCAGCTTAGATCCCGGTAGCACAGATACGCAGTATTTT. Translation gives CASSLDPGSTDTQYF. Full variable domain (missing parts from reference TRBV11-3 and TRBJ2-3): EAGVVQSPRYKIIEKKQPVAFWCNPISGHNTLYWYLQNLGQGPELLIRYENEEAVDDSQLPKDRFSAERLKGVDSTLKIQPAELGDSAVYLCASSLDPGSTDTQYFGPGTRLTVL.